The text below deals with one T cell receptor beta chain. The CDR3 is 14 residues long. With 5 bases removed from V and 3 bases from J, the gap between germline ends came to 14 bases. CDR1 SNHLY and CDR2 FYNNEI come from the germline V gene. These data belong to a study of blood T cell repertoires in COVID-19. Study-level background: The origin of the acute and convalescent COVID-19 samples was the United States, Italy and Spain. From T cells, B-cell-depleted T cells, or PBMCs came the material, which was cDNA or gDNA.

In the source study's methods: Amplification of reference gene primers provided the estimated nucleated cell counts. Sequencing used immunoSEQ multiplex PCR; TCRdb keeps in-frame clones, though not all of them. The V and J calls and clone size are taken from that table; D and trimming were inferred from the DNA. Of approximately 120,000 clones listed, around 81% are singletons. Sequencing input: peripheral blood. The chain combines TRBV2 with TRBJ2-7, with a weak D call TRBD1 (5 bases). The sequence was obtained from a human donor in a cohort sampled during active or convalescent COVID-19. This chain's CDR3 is CASSYRQSYYEQYF. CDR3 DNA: TGTGCCAGCAGTTACAGACAGAGTTACTACGAGCAGTACTTC.